The rows below give T cell receptor beta chains drawn from one sample of a study of spatial heterogeneity in lung cancer. TCRdb re-called the 5' RACE reads with MiXCR, one entry per CDR3 protein. The repertoire holds tens of thousands of distinct CDR3 sequences, approximately 19% seen once, with 20% to 25% in the top ten. Sequencing used PBMCs, obtained at follow-up. The receptors shown here come from a male donor with early-stage non-small cell lung cancer. Each CDR3 is given with its conserved first and last residue. Fields, in order: D gene, J gene, clone size, V gene, CDR3 DNA, CDR3 protein. A D gene is named only where the DNA matches it firmly. Expanded clones get a size class; other rows say once, few or many, or leave the size out.

NA	TRBJ2-1	many	TRBV24-1	TGTGCCACCAGTGAACCGGGACGCGGCGACAATGAGCAGTTCTTC	CATSEPGRGDNEQFF
TRBD1	TRBJ2-2	few	TRBV20-1	TGCAGTGCTGGAGGACAGGGGGCTACCGGGGAGCTGTTTTTT	CSAGGQGATGELFF
NA	TRBJ1-2	NA	TRBV7-2	TGTGCCAGCAGCTTAGCACTCACGGTCGACTATGGCTACACCTTC	CASSLALTVDYGYTF
TRBD1	TRBJ1-1	NA	TRBV19	TGTGCCAGTAGTCGTCCAGGGGGAGGTGTTGAAGCTTTCTTT	CASSRPGGGVEAFF
NA	TRBJ1-2	few	TRBV20-1	TGCAGTGCTAGCCTCGGCCGCGATGGCTACACCTTC	CSASLGRDGYTF
NA	TRBJ2-3	few	TRBV7-2	TGTGCCAGCAGCCCTGACCGCTATAAAGGGGATACGCAGTATTTT	CASSPDRYKGDTQYF
TRBD1	TRBJ2-6	NA	TRBV24-1	TGTGCCACCAGTGATTCTTTAGGGGGCCCTGGGGCCAACGTCCTGACTTTC	CATSDSLGGPGANVLTF
TRBD1	TRBJ2-2	NA	TRBV7-2	TGTGCCAGCAGCACGGACAGGCTCGCCACCGGGGAGCTGTTTTTT	CASSTDRLATGELFF
NA	TRBJ1-3	few	TRBV6-1	TGTGCCAGCAGTGCCGGTGCCTCGGGGAGGGACACCATATATTTT	CASSAGASGRDTIYF
TRBD2	TRBJ2-3	NA	TRBV6-5	TGTGCCAGCAGTTACTCGGCCGGGACTAGCGGGCCTAAAGATACGCAGTATTTT	CASSYSAGTSGPKDTQYF
NA	TRBJ2-5	few	TRBV20-1	TGCAGTGCACGGGACAATCACCAAGAGACCCAGTACTTC	CSARDNHQETQYF
NA	TRBJ2-5	few	TRBV11-2	TGTGCCAGCAGCATTCTACAACCGCGGATGCAAGAGACCCAGTACTTC	CASSILQPRMQETQYF
TRBD1	TRBJ1-1	NA	TRBV18	TGTGCCAGCTCACCACCTGAAGGCAGGGGGAGGTCCACTGAAGCTTTCTTT	CASSPPEGRGRSTEAFF
NA	TRBJ2-5	few	TRBV7-6	TGTGCCAGCAGCTTAGTGAGGGCAGAAGGTGAAGAGACCCAGTACTTC	CASSLVRAEGEETQYF
NA	TRBJ2-7	NA	TRBV7-8	TGTGCCAGCAGCTGGAGCCCAGGCGTCGAGCAGTACTTC	CASSWSPGVEQYF
TRBD2	TRBJ2-7	NA	TRBV28	TGTGCCAGCAGTACGACTAGCGGCCTCTACGAGCAGTACTTC	CASSTTSGLYEQYF
NA	TRBJ1-1	NA	TRBV7-2	TGTGCCAGCAGCTTAACACAGAACACTGAAGCTTTCTTT	CASSLTQNTEAFF
NA	TRBJ2-7	NA	TRBV6-6	TGTGCCAGCAAGTTACGGGCAGGGGAAGGCGAGCAGTACTTC	CASKLRAGEGEQYF
NA	TRBJ2-3	NA	TRBV2	TGTGCCAGCAGTGAACAGGGTCGGACAGATACGCAGTATTTT	CASSEQGRTDTQYF
NA	TRBJ2-3	many	TRBV10-3	TGTGCCATCAGTGAATTGCGGAGCACAGATACGCAGTATTTT	CAISELRSTDTQYF
TRBD1	TRBJ1-1	NA	TRBV7-8	TGTGCCAGCAGCTTTAACCGCAGGGGGACTTTCTTT	CASSFNRRGTFF
NA	TRBJ1-6	NA	TRBV30	TGTGCCTGGATACGGTACGCAAATAATTCACCCCTCCACTTT	CAWIRYANNSPLHF
NA	TRBJ1-2	many	TRBV24-1	TGTGCCACCAGTGATTTTAAAGAGAACTATGGCTACACCTTC	CATSDFKENYGYTF
NA	TRBJ1-2	NA	TRBV5-1	TGCGCCAGCAGCTTGGAGGGGAAAGATGGCTACACCTTC	CASSLEGKDGYTF
TRBD2	TRBJ2-7	many	TRBV18	TGTGCCAGCAGCCCCGGGACTAGCGGGAGTTACGAGCAGTACTTC	CASSPGTSGSYEQYF
TRBD1	TRBJ2-6	NA	TRBV7-3	TGTGCCAGCAGCAACGGACAGGCTGGGGCCAACGTCCTGACTTTC	CASSNGQAGANVLTF
NA	TRBJ1-1	few	TRBV27	TGTGCCAGCAGTCGCCAGACAGGTGGTAAGGAAGCTTTCTTT	CASSRQTGGKEAFF
NA	TRBJ1-2	NA	TRBV12-3/TRBV12-4	TGTGCCAGCAGTTTTGGAGAGGCTAGCACCTTC	CASSFGEASTF
NA	TRBJ2-1	few	TRBV19	TGTGCCAGTAGGGGGACATTCAATGAGCAGTTCTTC	CASRGTFNEQFF
NA	TRBJ2-5	NA	TRBV30	TGTGCCTGGAGGAACGACGCGGTACAGTACTTC	CAWRNDAVQYF
NA	TRBJ2-2	many	TRBV3-1	TGTGCCAGCAGCCCAAACACCGGGGAGCTGTTTTTT	CASSPNTGELFF
TRBD2	TRBJ2-1	many	TRBV7-4	TGTGCCAGCAGCTTAAGGACTAGCGGGATCCCTCCGGGTATCGGTGAGCAGTTCTTC	CASSLRTSGIPPGIGEQFF
NA	TRBJ2-1	few	TRBV7-8	TGTGCCAGCAGCGAGGCGGGACTCCGCGGCAATGAGCAGTTCTTC	CASSEAGLRGNEQFF
TRBD1	TRBJ2-7	NA	TRBV25-1	TGTGCCAGCAGTCAGACAGGGACATTCCACGAGCAGTACTTC	CASSQTGTFHEQYF
TRBD2	TRBJ2-3	NA	TRBV27	TGTGCCAGCAGGTTCCTAGCGGGGGCCAACACAGATACGCAGTATTTT	CASRFLAGANTDTQYF
NA	TRBJ1-5	NA	TRBV4-1	TGCGCCAGCAGCCGGACAATGGACAATCAGCCCCAGCATTTT	CASSRTMDNQPQHF
TRBD1	TRBJ1-5	NA	TRBV7-2	TGTGCCAGCAGCAGAACAGGGGGCTTTAGCAATCAGCCCCAGCATTTT	CASSRTGGFSNQPQHF
NA	TRBJ1-1	few	TRBV20-1	TGCAGTGCTAGTTCTCGGCGGACTGAAGCTTTCTTT	CSASSRRTEAFF
NA	TRBJ2-2	many	TRBV7-8	TGTGCCAGCAGTTATGGGACTCCTAACACCGGGGAGCTGTTTTTT	CASSYGTPNTGELFF
TRBD1	TRBJ1-2	few	TRBV7-8	TGTGCCAGCAGCCAAACGACAGGGGGCTTGTCAGGTGGCTACACCTTC	CASSQTTGGLSGGYTF
NA	TRBJ2-3	NA	TRBV20-1	TGCAGTGCCAACTACGGCAGGACATCACGCACAGATACGCAGTATTTT	CSANYGRTSRTDTQYF
NA	TRBJ1-2	many	TRBV24-1	TGTGCCACTTCCCGCGGGTTTTCCGATGGCTACACCTTC	CATSRGFSDGYTF